The present entry profiles one T cell receptor (beta chain) with its context. The data were produced by immunoSEQ multiplex PCR, yet TCRdb's version contains in-frame clones alone and is incomplete. The sample carries about 100,000 clones, over 75% recorded once. The source of the sample is a study of blood T cell repertoires in COVID-19. The germline V gene encodes CDR1 SNHLY and CDR2 FYNNEI. The CDR3 contains 13 residues. Trimming took 7 bases from V and 0 from J, leaving 7 bases between them. The sequence was obtained from a human donor in a cohort sampled during active COVID-19. Source material: peripheral blood. This chain joins TRBV2 and TRBJ2-1, with TRBD2 as a possible D gene (5 bases). The CDR3 sequence: CASTAGSYNEQFF. The CDR3 DNA follows: TGTGCCAGCACGGCGGGCTCCTACAATGAGCAGTTCTTC.